This entry lists 20 T cell receptor beta chains sequenced from one sample in a study of blood T cell repertoires in COVID-19. TCRdb's copy holds only in-frame clones and misses some; the assay was immunoSEQ multiplex PCR. Of roughly 79,000 clones in the sample, approximately 82% were seen once. The sample taken for sequencing was peripheral blood. The receptor source for this set is a human donor in a cohort sampled during active COVID-19.

J is TRBJ2-7 and V is TRBV7-2; 7 nucleotides line up with TRBD1. V was clipped by 5 bases and J by 0 bases; unmatched bases: 7. The CDR3 contains 15 residues. The germline V gene encodes CDR1 SGHTA and CDR2 FQGNSA. The CDR3 DNA sequence: TGTGCCAGCAGCATTTGGACAGGTACCTCCTACGAGCAGTACTTC. It encodes CASSIWTGTSYEQYF.

The V call is TRBV7-3, the J call TRBJ2-7; TRBD1 matches 12 bases. From germline, CDR1 is SGHTA and CDR2 FQGTGA. Unmatched junction bases numbered 9, after V lost 2 bases and J lost 4 bases. The CDR3 runs 17 residues. This chain's CDR3 is CASSLAGQGASTYEQYF. The CDR3 DNA reads TGTGCCAGCAGCTTAGCGGGACAGGGGGCTTCAACTTACGAGCAGTACTTC.

This clone was recorded a few times. V usage is TRBV2 and J usage is TRBJ1-2, with D maybe TRBD1 (5 bases). This CDR3 region has 12 residues. The germline V and J ends were trimmed by 6 bases and 8 bases, with 13 bases remaining between them. In germline, CDR1 is SNHLY, CDR2 FYNNEI. For the CDR3, the DNA is TGTGCCAGCAGCCTTGGGGCCAGAGGCTACACCTTC. Translation gives CASSLGARGYTF.

The V call is TRBV3-1 (or the pseudogene TRBV3-2), the J call TRBJ2-3; 9 nucleotides align to TRBD2. Germline V gene data show CDR1 as LGHDT and CDR2 as YNNKEL (reference sequence). The V gene end was trimmed by 0 bases and the J gene end by 2 bases; junction bases not matched to a gene: 9. CDR3 length: 18 residues. The CDR3 nucleotides read TGTGCCAGCAGCCAAGACCCTGGCGGGGGGGTATTCACAGATACGCAGTATTTT. Its translation: CASSQDPGGGVFTDTQYF.

This clone was counted once. The rearrangement links TRBV18 to TRBJ2-7; TRBD1 agrees at 10 bases. The trim removed 3 bases at V and 1 base at J, leaving 3 bases unmatched. CDR3 length: 15 residues. Germline lookup yields CDR1 KGHSH and CDR2 LQKENI. CDR3 in DNA: TGTGCCAGCTCACCTGGACAGGGGGGTTCCTACGAGCAGTACTTC. Translation gives CASSPGQGGSYEQYF.

This clone was observed a handful of times. V is TRBV10-3 and J is TRBJ1-3; D not certain. Germline CDR1 ENHRY, CDR2 SYGVKD. The CDR3 loop spans 16 amino acids. V lost 2 bases, J lost 2 bases, and 13 bases lay in between. The CDR3 DNA sequence: TGTGCCATCAGTGAGATTCCGGCGGGGACTGGAAACACCATATATTTT. Translating it yields CAISEIPAGTGNTIYF.

The sample holds one count of this clone. The rearrangement joins TRBV7-2 to TRBJ2-1; D perhaps matches TRBD1 (6 bases). V was clipped by 1 base and J by 4 bases, with 11 bases between them. CDR1 and CDR2 from the germline V gene are SGHTA and FQGNSA. The CDR3 contains 15 residues. CDR3 sequence (DNA): TGTGCCAGCAGCTTAGGCAGGGGAAGTTACAATGAGCAGTTCTTC. Translated: CASSLGRGSYNEQFF.

The chain is built from TRBV19 and TRBJ1-1; D perhaps matches TRBD1 (6 bases). V dropped 5 bases and J dropped 7 bases, with 17 bases sitting between them. Germline assignment: CDR1 LNHDA and CDR2 SQIVND (reference sequence). The CDR3 contains 14 residues. The CDR3 is CASSPGQPEIEAFF. The CDR3 nucleotides are TGTGCCAGTAGTCCGGGACAACCCGAAATTGAAGCTTTCTTT. The variable domain in full, completed from reference TRBV19 and TRBJ1-1, reads DGGITQSPKYLFRKEGQNVTLSCEQNLNHDAMYWYRQDPGQGLRLIYYSQIVNDFQKGDIAEGYSVSREKKESFPLTVTSAQKNPTAFYLCASSPGQPEIEAFFGQGTRLTVV.

This clone was seen once. V gene TRBV7-2 combines with J gene TRBJ1-4; possibly TRBD1 for D (5 bases). V lost 1 base and J lost 8, with 17 bases in between. Germline assignment: CDR1 SGHTA and CDR2 FQGNSA. CDR3 length: 16 amino acids. This CDR3 reads CASSLVGKGGEEKLFF. In DNA, the CDR3 is TGTGCCAGCAGCTTAGTGGGGAAGGGAGGGGAAGAAAAACTGTTTTTT. Using reference TRBV7-2 and TRBJ1-4 for the parts outside the CDR3, the full variable domain is GAGVSQSPSNKVTEKGKDVELRCDPISGHTALYWYRQSLGQGLEFLIYFQGNSAPDKSGLPSDRFSAERTGGSVSTLTIQRTQQEDSAVYLCASSLVGKGGEEKLFFGSGTQLSVL.

The chain recombines TRBV7-2 with TRBJ2-1; TRBD2 matches 11 bases. V gave up 1 base and J gave up 0 bases; unmatched junction bases: 5. This CDR3 is 18 amino acids long. CDR1 SGHTA and CDR2 FQGNSA come from the germline V gene. CDR3 in amino acids: CASSLETSGGRSYNEQFF. The CDR3 nucleotides are TGTGCCAGCAGCTTAGAAACTAGCGGGGGTCGCTCCTACAATGAGCAGTTCTTC.

The CDR3 sequence is CASSRETGQAANYGYTF. CDR3 nucleotides: TGTGCCAGCAGCCGAGAGACGGGACAGGCGGCTAACTATGGCTACACCTTC. The rearrangement uses TRBV14 and TRBJ1-2, with 8 bases identical to TRBD1. Per germline, CDR1 SGHDN and CDR2 FVKESK. CDR3 length: 17 amino acids. V gave up 4 bases and J gave up 0 bases; unmatched junction bases: 10.

Only one count was recorded for this clone. The gene calls are TRBV5-4 and TRBJ1-4; D ambiguous. The germline V and J ends were trimmed by 4 bases and 8 bases, with 15 bases remaining between them. CDR3 size: 14 residues. Per the germline V gene, CDR1 is SGHNT and CDR2 is YYREEE (reference sequence). The CDR3 protein is CASSTARFGEKLFF. DNA of the CDR3: TGTGCCAGCAGCACCGCCAGGTTTGGGGAAAAACTGTTTTTT.

V gene TRBV10-3 combines with J gene TRBJ2-5; D is possibly TRBD1 (5 bases). The CDR3 covers 14 residues. Germline V lookup: CDR1 ENHRY, CDR2 SYGVKD. V shed 0 bases and J shed 2 bases, with 7 bases lying between them. This CDR3 is CAISESGQQETQYF. In nucleotides, the CDR3 is TGTGCCATCAGTGAGTCGGGGCAACAAGAGACCCAGTACTTC.

This clone was observed at least ten times. V usage is TRBV18 and J usage is TRBJ1-2, with TRBD1 matching 8 bases. V was pared by 5 bases and J by 4 bases, with 6 bases of the junction left unmatched. CDR3 length equals 14 residues. Germline CDR1 is KGHSH and CDR2 is LQKENI. The CDR3: CASSSSQGVYGYTF. In DNA form, the CDR3 reads TGTGCCAGCTCATCGTCACAGGGGGTCTATGGCTACACCTTC.

The chain has TRBV5-4 and TRBJ2-7; D perhaps matches TRBD1 (8 bases). Germline CDR1 reads SGHNT; CDR2 reads YYREEE (reference sequence). CDR3 length: 14 amino acids. The V end lost 7 bases, the J end lost 1 base, and 15 bases lay between the germline ends. The CDR3 bases are TGTGCCAGCGGAGACAGGGGAGGGTCCTACGAGCAGTACTTC. Translation: CASGDRGGSYEQYF.

V is TRBV3-1 (or the pseudogene TRBV3-2) and J is TRBJ2-2; 7 bases are a match to TRBD1. Germline CDR1 LGHDT, CDR2 YNNKEL (reference sequence). V was pared by 3 bases and J by 6 bases, with 13 bases of the junction left unmatched. CDR3 length equals 17 residues. CDR3 bases: TGTGCCAGCAGCCACGCCGACAGGGCTCCCATGTCCGGGGAGCTGTTTTTT. Protein sequence: CASSHADRAPMSGELFF.

The chain links TRBV15 to TRBJ1-5, with D maybe TRBD1 (6 bases). CDR1 LNHNV and CDR2 YYDKDF come from the germline V gene (reference sequence). The V gene lost 5 bases and the J gene lost 2 bases, with 10 bases spanning the gap. The CDR3 is 14 residues long. This chain's CDR3 is CATSQGNGNQPQHF. The CDR3 coding sequence is TGTGCCACCAGCCAGGGGAATGGCAATCAGCCCCAGCATTTT.

The V call is TRBV6-5, the J call TRBJ1-2, with D possibly matching TRBD1 (5 bases). V was clipped by 0 bases and J by 2 bases, with 10 bases between them. Germline lookup yields CDR1 MNHEY and CDR2 SVGAGI. The CDR3 is 15 amino acids. The CDR3, as DNA: TGTGCCAGCAGTTACTCGTTGACAGCCAACTATGGCTACACCTTC. It specifies CASSYSLTANYGYTF.

The chain employs TRBV5-6 and TRBJ1-1; the D is unclear. This CDR3 region has 16 residues. Germline V gene sequence: CDR1 SGHDT, CDR2 YYEEEE. V gave up 2 bases and J gave up 0 bases, with 14 bases separating them. CDR3 in DNA: TGTGCCAGCAGCTTATACCGTCCCGACTTGAACACTGAAGCTTTCTTT. Residues: CASSLYRPDLNTEAFF.

The DNA of the CDR3 is TGTGCCAGCAGCCTAGGACAGAACTATGGCTACACCTTC. It codes for CASSLGQNYGYTF. The rearrangement joins TRBV6-5 to TRBJ1-2, with D perhaps TRBD1 (6 bases). Germline-derived CDR1 and CDR2 are MNHEY and SVGAGI. This CDR3 comprises 13 residues. Deletions cut 6 bases from V and 2 bases from J, with 10 bases between.